The 15 T cell receptor beta chains given below trace back to one sample, sequenced in a study of shared T cell receptors in the human thymus. Sequenced by immunoSEQ multiplex PCR; TCRdb stores in-frame clones only, minus some. Of some 640,000 clones in the sample, about 89% were seen once. These sequences were also reported in another study, on human thymus T cells.

The sample taken for sequencing was thymocytes. The receptors stem from a boy in the first two years of life with a congenital heart defect.

This chain uses TRBV14 with TRBJ1-1, with D possibly TRBD1 on 6 matching bases. The V end lost 4 bases, the J end lost 1 base, and 10 bases lay between the germline ends. Germline CDR1 is SGHDN and CDR2 is FVKESK. The CDR3 is 14 residues long. The CDR3 sequence is CASSPGHRNTEAFF. The DNA for the CDR3 is TGTGCCAGCAGCCCGGGACACCGGAACACTGAAGCTTTCTTT.

The chain has TRBV27 and TRBJ2-2; 7 positions match TRBD1. Germline V gene data show CDR1 as MNHEY and CDR2 as SMNVEV (reference sequence). CDR3 length: 14 amino acids. V lost 9 bases and J lost 5; bases outside the gene matches: 9. The CDR3 protein is CASSRQGGTGELFF. For the CDR3, the DNA is TGTGCCAGTTCCCGACAGGGCGGGACCGGGGAGCTGTTTTTT.

The V gene is TRBV7-9, the J gene TRBJ2-5, with 14 bases fitting TRBD2. CDR1 is SEHNR, CDR2 FQNEAQ, per germline (reference sequence). The J segment lost 1 base and the V segment lost 5 bases, leaving 3 bases of the junction unmatched. The length of the CDR3 is 16 residues. CDR3 in amino acids: CASSEGTSGGQETQYF. The CDR3 nucleotides are TGTGCCAGCAGCGAAGGGACTAGCGGGGGCCAAGAGACCCAGTACTTC.

The chain carries TRBV4-3 and TRBJ1-3; 7 nucleotides line up with TRBD1. The CDR3 consists of 15 residues. J gave up 4 bases and V 4 bases, and 7 bases lay outside the gene matches. Germline V gene lookup returns CDR1 LGHNA and CDR2 YSLEER. CDR3 protein: CASSPRQGGGNTIYF. The CDR3 nucleotides are TGCGCCAGCAGCCCGAGACAGGGCGGCGGAAACACCATATATTTT.

J is TRBJ1-1 and V is TRBV20-1, with D unclear. Germline V gene data show CDR1 as DFQATT and CDR2 as SNEGSKA (reference sequence). CDR3 length: 8 amino acids. V was clipped by 5 bases and J by 11 bases, with 6 bases between them. The CDR3 coding sequence is TGCAGTGCTCCTTTGGCTTTCTTT. This translates into CSAPLAFF.

The chain employs TRBV27 and TRBJ1-5, with TRBD1 matching over 7 bases. Per the germline V gene, CDR1 is MNHEY and CDR2 is SMNVEV (reference sequence). The CDR3 is made up of 15 amino acids. V lost 4 bases to trimming and J lost 0 bases; unmatched junction nucleotides: 3. The CDR3 coding sequence is TGTGCCAGCAGTTACACAGGGGATAGCAATCAGCCCCAGCATTTT. Translated: CASSYTGDSNQPQHF.

The chain uses TRBV4-3 and TRBJ2-3; perhaps TRBD1 as D (6 bases). This CDR3 has 18 amino acids. Per the germline V gene, CDR1 is LGHNA and CDR2 is YSLEER. V was clipped by 2 bases and J by 1 base, with 19 bases between them. The chain's CDR3 is CASSQYQLRGRGTDTQYF. The CDR3 DNA reads as TGCGCCAGCAGCCAATACCAACTCAGGGGACGTGGCACAGATACGCAGTATTTT.

The chain carries TRBV29-1 and TRBJ2-7; 15 bases map to TRBD2. The CDR3 is 20 residues long. Trimming removed 7 bases from V and 7 bases from J; junction bases left unmatched: 26. Germline-derived CDR1 and CDR2 are SQVTM and ANQGSEA. CDR3 amino acids: CSASHPGLAGGRGSLWEQYF. The CDR3 coding sequence is TGCAGCGCGAGCCACCCGGGACTAGCGGGAGGACGAGGCTCCCTCTGGGAGCAGTACTTC.

The chain is built from TRBV28 and TRBJ2-1, with a weak D call TRBD1 (5 bases). V lost 4 bases and J lost 8, with 18 bases in between. Looked up from germline, CDR1 is MDHEN and CDR2 is SYDVKM. The CDR3 runs 15 residues. The CDR3 DNA follows: TGTGCCAGCAGTTATATTCAGGGCAGATGCGATGAGCAGTTCTTC. This codes for CASSYIQGRCDEQFF.

This chain connects TRBV2 to TRBJ1-1; 9 nucleotides match TRBD1. This CDR3 is built from 16 residues. V lost 7 bases and J lost 4; bases outside the gene matches: 13. Germline V CDR1 and CDR2: SNHLY, FYNNEI. For the CDR3, the DNA is TGTGCCAGCATTACGGGACAGGGAAAGATAAGCACTGAAGCTTTCTTT. The encoded protein is CASITGQGKISTEAFF.

This clone was seen more than once but under ten times. This chain uses TRBV4-1 with TRBJ2-7; maybe TRBD2 (6 bases). This CDR3 comprises 15 residues. Germline loops: CDR1 MGHRA, CDR2 YSYEKL. V was shortened by 0 bases and J by 2 bases, with 11 bases between the two germline ends. The CDR3 DNA reads TGCGCCAGCAGCCAAGAATTGGAGGGAGCCTACGAGCAGTACTTC. Translated, it gives CASSQELEGAYEQYF.

The rearrangement uses TRBV6-5 and TRBJ1-2; D remains ambiguous. Trimming left V 4 bases short and J 1 base short, with 10 bases between. The germline V gene has CDR1 MNHEY and CDR2 SVGAGI. The CDR3 loop spans 14 amino acids. The CDR3 sequence is CASSSTTDNYGYTF. CDR3 DNA: TGTGCCAGCAGTTCGACGACTGATAACTATGGCTACACCTTC.

The CDR3 DNA is TGTGCCAGCATTTCCATCTCTGGGGCCAACGTCCTGACTTTC. Translating it yields CASISISGANVLTF. This chain connects TRBV2 to TRBJ2-6; no clear D. Per germline, CDR1 SNHLY and CDR2 FYNNEI. CDR3 length equals 14 residues. Deletions cut 7 bases from V and 0 bases from J, with 7 bases between.

V usage is TRBV7-8 and J usage is TRBJ1-3; tentative D call: TRBD1 (5 bases). V lost 5 bases, J lost 8 bases, and 19 bases lay in between. The CDR3 runs 15 residues. CDR1 is SGHVS and CDR2 is FQNEAQ in the germline V gene. Here the CDR3 reads CASSPEGATGYTIYF. The CDR3 nucleotides are TGTGCCAGCAGCCCAGAAGGGGCTACCGGATACACCATATATTTT.

The V and J genes are TRBV7-9 and TRBJ1-1; D not resolved. CDR3 size: 15 residues. The germline V gene encodes CDR1 SEHNR and CDR2 FQNEAQ (reference sequence). V was shortened by 1 base and J by 3 bases, with 12 bases between the two germline ends. CDR3 amino acids: CASSLVSRVDTEAFF. The DNA of the CDR3 is TGTGCCAGCAGCTTAGTGAGTCGGGTGGACACTGAAGCTTTCTTT. The variable domain in full, with the rest retrieved from reference TRBV7-9 and TRBJ1-1, is DTGVSQNPRHKITKRGQNVTFRCDPISEHNRLYWYRQTLGQGPEFLTYFQNEAQLEKSRLLSDRFSAERPKGSFSTLEIQRTEQGDSAMYLCASSLVSRVDTEAFFGQGTRLTVV.